This T cell receptor (beta chain) stems from a study of human T cells and chemical hapten exposure. In TCRdb, the RACE reads were re-called with MiXCR into one record per CDR3 protein. Counted here are about 180,000 distinct CDR3 sequences, around 30% occurring once; the ten biggest clones make up nearly 3%. Germline V gene sequence: CDR1 DFQATT, CDR2 SNEGSKA (reference sequence). V lost 4 bases and J lost 7; bases outside the gene matches: 12. The CDR3 runs 14 residues. Specified time point: pre-sensitization, week 0. As for treatment: therapeutic diphenylcyclopropenone sensitization with weekly scalp DPC. Whole blood that had not been fractionated was the source of extracted total RNA.

This sequence was found in a woman aged 25 to 39 with alopecia areata. Some clones in this sample may be carry-over from other donors' samples. The sequencing here drew on whole blood, taken in connection with sensitization to the hapten diphenylcyclopropenone (DPC). This chain uses TRBV20-1 with TRBJ1-1; 7 bases match TRBD1. The CDR3 sequence is CSATRTSGTDEAFF. The CDR3 coding sequence is TGCAGTGCTACTCGGACAAGCGGGACAGATGAAGCTTTCTTT.